Here is one TCR beta chain with its context. The data originate from a study of shared T cell receptors in the human thymus. The protocol was immunoSEQ multiplex PCR, while the TCRdb copy is restricted to in-frame clones and leaves out a portion. The repertoire holds 550,000 to 800,000 clones, 70% to 90% seen once, with around 0.01% in the top ten. This CDR3 region has 19 residues. V dropped 0 bases and J dropped 2 bases, with 21 bases sitting between them. Germline V gene lookup returns CDR1 MGHRA and CDR2 YSYEKL. These data were also reused for a study on human thymus T cells. That investigation notes: What appeared biased in thymic and blood repertoires was the usage of V and J genes. Among unrelated individuals, related research reported thymic repertoires that overlapped highly.

The sequenced sample consisted of thymocytes. V and J are TRBV4-1 and TRBJ2-3; TRBD2 might be the D (6 bases). The origin of this receptor is a girl in the first two years of life with a congenital heart defect. In DNA form, the CDR3 reads TGCGCCAGCAGCCAAGATCAACCTCGGTGCGGGAATTCCACAGATACGCAGTATTTT. Translation: CASSQDQPRCGNSTDTQYF.